This T cell receptor beta chain was recorded in a study of shared clonotypes between healthy human individuals. Study-level points and caveats: Only blood was sampled, and tissue TCR repertoires likely differ from blood ones. Memory subsets had estimated richness that was generally smaller than that of naive subsets.

The CDR3 totals 16 residues. V lost 7 bases and J lost 1, with 17 bases in between. CDR1 and CDR2 (germline): WSHSY, SAAADI. Comments on this clone: Its antigen is still unknown.

Each subset's genomic DNA was shared equally among a number of immunoSEQ plates. About 30,000 T cell genomes, or approximately 190 ng DNA, went into the sorted-subset replicate PCRs. Some clones are missing from TCRdb's copy, which holds only in-frame ones; the method was immunoSEQ multiplex PCR. This sample has about 1.5 million clones, with approximately 98% found just once. The receptor was isolated from a man aged 25 to 40 in good health. V and J are TRBV10-2 and TRBJ2-1; D might be TRBD2 (6 bases). Sequencing used naive CD4+ T cells sorted from blood. Documented subset: CD45RA+ positively selected. This chain's CDR3 is CASTRDFLTSYNEQFF. In DNA form, the CDR3 reads TGCGCCAGCACCCGGGACTTCCTAACATCCTACAATGAGCAGTTCTTC.